This is a list of T cell receptor beta chains from one sample in a study of control samples from healthy donors and cancer patients. Only in-frame clones appear in the TCRdb table, and some are missing; sequencing was by immunoSEQ multiplex PCR. The sample lists 250,000 to 300,000 clones, roughly 87% occurring once. Sequencing was carried out using PBMCs. The source is an older woman with lung cancer. The CDR3 runs from the conserved cysteine through the conserved F or W. Each record gives: J gene, V gene, D gene, clone size, CDR3 DNA, CDR3 protein. The D gene is left open where the match is weak. Expanded clones get a size class; other rows say once, few or many, or leave the size out.

>TRBJ1-5|TRBV18|NA|NA
TGTGCCAGCTCACCAGGGATGAGCAATCAGCCCCAGCATTTT
CASSPGMSNQPQHF
>TRBJ1-1|TRBV18|NA|NA
TGTGCCAGCTCTACACGGTTTGGGAAGAATGGGGGAGCTTTCTTT
CASSTRFGKNGGAFF
>TRBJ2-2|TRBV2|NA|NA
TGTGCCAGCAGCAGACAGGTTTATAGCACCGGGGAGCTGTTTTTT
CASSRQVYSTGELFF
>TRBJ2-1|TRBV6-2/TRBV6-3|NA|NA
TGTGCCAGCAGTCGGAACTTTCAACTAGCTGATGAGCAGTTCTTC
CASSRNFQLADEQFF
>TRBJ1-2|TRBV5-6|NA|NA
TGTGCCAGCAGGCCATTACAGGGCTATGGCTACACCTTC
CASRPLQGYGYTF
>TRBJ2-3|TRBV11-2|TRBD2|NA
TGTGCCAGCAGTCCCCTAGGCGGGGGGGCCCCAGATACGCAGTATTTT
CASSPLGGGAPDTQYF
>TRBJ1-4|TRBV2|NA|NA
TGTGCCAGCAGTGGAGGGGGGGAGGAAAAACTGTTTTTT
CASSGGGEEKLFF
>TRBJ2-2|TRBV7-3|NA|NA
TGTGCCAGCAGCTCCCAGGGAACCACCGGGGAGCTGTTTTTT
CASSSQGTTGELFF
>TRBJ2-3|TRBV5-6|TRBD1|NA
TGTGCCAGCAGCTTCGGGACAGTAAGCACAGATACGCAGTATTTT
CASSFGTVSTDTQYF
>TRBJ2-4|TRBV7-9|TRBD2|NA
TGTGCCAGCAGCTCGACTAGCGGGGGAAACATTCAGTACTTC
CASSSTSGGNIQYF
>TRBJ2-1|TRBV7-9|NA|NA
TGTGCCAGCAGCTTAGCTTTTTCCCATGAGCAGTTCTTC
CASSLAFSHEQFF
>TRBJ2-3|TRBV4-1|TRBD1|NA
TGCGCCAGCAGCGACAGGGCGGATACGCAGTATTTT
CASSDRADTQYF
>TRBJ2-2|TRBV5-1|NA|NA
TGCGCCAGCAGGATGAACACCGGGGAGCTGTTTTTT
CASRMNTGELFF
>TRBJ1-5|TRBV2|NA|NA
TGTGCCAGCAGTGAATCGAGGGGCCGGGGGAGCAATCAGCCCCAGCATTTT
CASSESRGRGSNQPQHF
>TRBJ1-6|TRBV20-1|TRBD1|NA
TGCAGTGCTAGTCACACAGGGGGCCCATATAATTCACCCCTCCACTTT
CSASHTGGPYNSPLHF
>TRBJ2-7|TRBV9|NA|NA
TGTGCCAGCAGCGTCCAGGGGGGCTACGAGCAGTACTTC
CASSVQGGYEQYF
>TRBJ1-2|TRBV5-1|NA|NA
TGCGCCAGCAGCTCGGATATCAAAGGAGGCTATGGCTACACCTTC
CASSSDIKGGYGYTF
>TRBJ1-2|TRBV7-9|NA|NA
TGTGCCGGCTACGGGGTCTATGGCTACACCTTC
CAGYGVYGYTF
>TRBJ1-1|TRBV30|NA|NA
TGTGCCTGGAGGAACGCGTTTGAAGCTTTCTTT
CAWRNAFEAFF
>TRBJ1-1|TRBV7-9|NA|NA
TGTGCCAGCAGCTTATCGGAGACTGAAGCTTTCTTT
CASSLSETEAFF
>TRBJ1-1|TRBV28|NA|few
TGTGCCAGCAGTTTATGGTCGGTGAGGGGGGCTGGGACTGAAGCTTTCTTT
CASSLWSVRGAGTEAFF
>TRBJ2-5|TRBV2|NA|once
TGTGCCAGCAGTGAAGTTAGCCAAGAGACCCAGTACTTC
CASSEVSQETQYF
>TRBJ1-1|TRBV2|TRBD1|NA
TGTGCCAGCACTCTAGGGACAGTGAGTGAAGCTTTCTTT
CASTLGTVSEAFF
>TRBJ2-1|TRBV28|NA|NA
TGTGCCAGCAGCATGGACGGTTCCAATGAGCAGTTCTTC
CASSMDGSNEQFF
>TRBJ2-2|TRBV20-1|NA|NA
TGCAGTGCTAGTTCCCTAGTGGGCGGGGAGCTGTTTTTT
CSASSLVGGELFF
>TRBJ1-6|TRBV2|NA|NA
TGTGCCAGCATAGAGGGGGAATGGGTAGGATCACCCCTCCACTTT
CASIEGEWVGSPLHF
>TRBJ1-5|TRBV4-1|NA|NA
TGCGCCAGCAGCCAAGCTGGAGGGGGGGGCCCGTTCCTACTTAGCAATCAGCCCCAGCATTTT
CASSQAGGGGPFLLSNQPQHF
>TRBJ2-7|TRBV19|NA|NA
TGTGCCAGTAGTATTAGCGGGACAGGGTTTGACGAGCAGTACTTC
CASSISGTGFDEQYF
>TRBJ2-2|TRBV5-6|NA|NA
TGTGCCAGCAGCTTGTCGCGGGGCGTTAACACCGGGGAGCTGTTTTTT
CASSLSRGVNTGELFF
>TRBJ1-6|TRBV6-5|TRBD1|NA
TGTGCCAGCCGGGGGGACAGCAATAATTCACCCCTCCACTTT
CASRGDSNNSPLHF
>TRBJ2-3|TRBV2|TRBD2|NA
TGTGCCAGCATTCCCGGCGGACTAGGCGGGGATACGCAGTATTTT
CASIPGGLGGDTQYF
>TRBJ2-1|TRBV24-1|NA|NA
TGTGCCACCAGTGATTCGGGCAGGGACAACAATGAGCAGTTCTTC
CATSDSGRDNNEQFF
>TRBJ2-7|TRBV9|NA|NA
TGTGCCAGCAGCCCCGCCGGGACGTACTCCTACGAGCAGTACTTC
CASSPAGTYSYEQYF
>TRBJ1-5|TRBV15|NA|few
TGTGCCACCAGCAGAGTCCAAGGGGGCAATCAGCCCCAGCATTTT
CATSRVQGGNQPQHF
>TRBJ2-7|TRBV10-1|NA|NA
TGCGCCAGCAGTCGGGACCACGAAAATATAGGGCAGTACTTC
CASSRDHENIGQYF
>TRBJ2-6|TRBV4-1|NA|NA
TGCGCCAGCAGCCAAATCGGGATCTCTGGGGCCAACGTCCTGACTTTC
CASSQIGISGANVLTF
>TRBJ2-5|TRBV2|NA|few
TGTGCCAGCAGCGAGACAGTCCAAGAGACCCAGTACTTC
CASSETVQETQYF
>TRBJ1-2|TRBV5-6|NA|few
TGTGCCAGCAGCTTAGAGGGGAAGGGGAGCTATGGCTACACCTTC
CASSLEGKGSYGYTF
>TRBJ2-1|TRBV2|TRBD1|NA
TGTGCCAGCAGTGTCGCCGCAGGGGGAGAGCAGTTCTTC
CASSVAAGGEQFF
>TRBJ2-2|TRBV7-3|TRBD2|NA
TGTGCCAGCAGCTTAGCGGGAGAGGACACCGGGGAGCTGTTTTTT
CASSLAGEDTGELFF
>TRBJ1-6|TRBV10-3|NA|few
TGTGCCATCAGTGAACGCCTCCCGGGGAATTCACCCCTCCACTTT
CAISERLPGNSPLHF
>TRBJ1-4|TRBV4-1|NA|NA
TGCGCCAGCAGCCTCCTCAAGGGAGCAACTAATGAAAAACTGTTTTTT
CASSLLKGATNEKLFF
>TRBJ1-5|TRBV3-1/TRBV3-2|NA|NA
TGTGCCAGCAGCACACAGGTTAATCAGCCCCAGCATTTT
CASSTQVNQPQHF
>TRBJ1-1|TRBV18|TRBD1|NA
TGTGCCAGCTCACCCCAGACTGACAGGGGAGGAATTGAAGCTTTCTTT
CASSPQTDRGGIEAFF
>TRBJ1-2|TRBV5-4|NA|NA
TGTGCCAGCAGCTTGGCGAGGGAGGGTGGCTACACCTTC
CASSLAREGGYTF
>TRBJ1-1|TRBV7-2|NA|NA
TGTGCCAGCAGCTACTACAAAACTGAAGCTTTCTTT
CASSYYKTEAFF
>TRBJ2-1|TRBV9|NA|NA
TGTGCCAGCAGCGTAGCTGGGCGGGGCGACAATGAGCAGTTCTTC
CASSVAGRGDNEQFF
>TRBJ2-1|TRBV9|TRBD2|few
TGTGCCAGCAGCGCCCCGGGACTAGCGGGGACTGAGCAGTTCTTC
CASSAPGLAGTEQFF
>TRBJ1-1|TRBV24-1|NA|once
TGTGCCACCAGTGATGGGTACGGCACTGAAGCTTTCTTT
CATSDGYGTEAFF
>TRBJ1-6|TRBV3-1/TRBV3-2|NA|few
TGTGCCAGCAGCCAAGGGGCCTCCTATAATTCACCCCTCCACTTT
CASSQGASYNSPLHF
>TRBJ2-7|TRBV6-5|TRBD1|NA
TGTGCCAGCAGACGGCCAGGGGGCACAGACGAGCAGTACTTC
CASRRPGGTDEQYF
>TRBJ1-2|TRBV25-1|NA|once
TGTGCCAGCAGTGAACTAGGGGGTAACTATGGCTACACCTTC
CASSELGGNYGYTF
>TRBJ1-2|TRBV2|NA|NA
TGTGCCAGCAGAACCCAGCCAGCGGGCAGCTATGGCTACACCTTC
CASRTQPAGSYGYTF
>TRBJ1-1|TRBV28|NA|NA
TGTGCCAGCAGTTTTCGAACTAGTACTGAAGCTTTCTTT
CASSFRTSTEAFF
>TRBJ2-7|TRBV6-6|NA|NA
TGTGCCAGCAGCCCAACAGTCTACGAGCAGTACTTC
CASSPTVYEQYF
>TRBJ2-1|TRBV5-1|TRBD1|NA
TGCGCCAGCAGCTGGACAGGGGGTCACTACAATGAGCAGTTCTTC
CASSWTGGHYNEQFF
>TRBJ1-4|TRBV6-5|NA|NA
TGTGCCAGCAGTTACTCGGCCAGGCTGAATGAAAAACTGTTTTTT
CASSYSARLNEKLFF
>TRBJ1-5|TRBV24-1|NA|NA
TGTGCCACCAGTGCCCACGGAGGAGTTCAGCCCCAGCATTTT
CATSAHGGVQPQHF
>TRBJ1-1|TRBV18|TRBD1|NA
TGTGCCAGCTCACGCCCGACAGGGATGATCACTGAAGCTTTCTTT
CASSRPTGMITEAFF